Shown below are 32 T cell receptor beta chains from a single sample sequenced in a study of T cell clonotyping in hematopoietic cell transplantation. TCRdb keeps only in-frame clones here, not all; method: immunoSEQ multiplex PCR. The sample carries several thousand clones, approximately 88% recorded once. This specimen consisted of peripheral blood mononuclear cells, obtained 100 days after allogeneic stem cell transplant. The source is a male patient in his thirties or forties who had an allogeneic stem cell transplant from an unrelated donor, so the T cells may come from the graft donor. Some clones in this sample may be carry-over from other donors' samples.

This chain joins TRBV2 and TRBJ2-3, with D perhaps matching TRBD2 (5 bases). Looked up from germline, CDR1 is SNHLY and CDR2 is FYNNEI. The germline V and J ends were trimmed by 2 bases and 6 bases, with 21 bases remaining between them. The CDR3 is 17 residues long. CDR3 sequence: CASSELKASRLRDTQYF. In DNA form, the CDR3 reads TGTGCCAGCAGTGAATTAAAGGCTAGCAGACTCCGGGATACGCAGTATTTT. The whole variable domain, filled in from reference TRBV2 and TRBJ2-3, reads EPEVTQTPSHQVTQMGQEVILRCVPISNHLYFYWYRQILGQKVEFLVSFYNNEISEKSEIFDDQFSVERPDGSNFTLKIRSTKLEDSAMYFCASSELKASRLRDTQYFGPGTRLTVL.

The chain couples TRBV4-3 to TRBJ1-1; D call uncertain. In germline, CDR1 is LGHNA, CDR2 YSLEER. The V end lost 0 bases, the J end lost 3 bases, and 8 bases lay between the germline ends. The CDR3 runs 14 residues. The chain's CDR3 is CASSQDLGHTEAFF. The CDR3 bases are TGCGCCAGCAGCCAAGATCTAGGACACACTGAAGCTTTCTTT.

The V and J genes are TRBV7-6 and TRBJ2-1; D is perhaps TRBD2 (5 bases). Germline loops: CDR1 SGHVS, CDR2 FNYEAQ. This CDR3 is built from 11 residues. Trimming pared 5 bases from V and 9 bases from J, leaving 8 bases between. The CDR3 here is CASSAEVEQFF. The CDR3 coding sequence is TGTGCCAGCAGCGCGGAGGTTGAGCAGTTCTTC.

The V call is TRBV5-4, the J call TRBJ1-6, with D possibly TRBD1 on 5 matching bases. Trimming pared 5 bases from V and 16 bases from J, leaving 19 bases between. Looked up from germline, CDR1 is SGHNT and CDR2 is YYREEE (reference sequence). There are 13 residues in the CDR3. The CDR3 reads CASRPHDGGILHF. The CDR3 DNA is TGTGCCAGCAGACCCCACGATGGGGGTATACTCCACTTT.

There are a few counts of this clone. The chain has TRBV19 and TRBJ1-5; no clear D gene. The CDR3 is made up of 15 amino acids. In germline, CDR1 is LNHDA, CDR2 SQIVND (reference sequence). V was cut by 6 bases and J by 1 base, with 13 bases left in between. Here the CDR3 DNA reads TGTGCCAGTAGCTATCGGGGAATCAGCAATCAGCCCCAGCATTTT. It codes for CASSYRGISNQPQHF. Using reference TRBV19 and TRBJ1-5 for the parts outside the CDR3, the full variable domain is DGGITQSPKYLFRKEGQNVTLSCEQNLNHDAMYWYRQDPGQGLRLIYYSQIVNDFQKGDIAEGYSVSREKKESFPLTVTSAQKNPTAFYLCASSYRGISNQPQHFGDGTRLSIL.

The chain uses TRBV30 and TRBJ2-2, with TRBD2 matching 9 bases. Trimming took 5 bases from V and 0 from J; bases not matched to a gene: 4. The CDR3 is 15 residues long. Germline V gene lookup returns CDR1 GTSNPN and CDR2 SVGIG (reference sequence). CDR3 sequence reads: CAWRGLAPNTGELFF. The CDR3 nucleotides are TGTGCCTGGCGAGGACTAGCGCCGAACACCGGGGAGCTGTTTTTT. Looking up the rest from reference TRBV30 and TRBJ2-2 gives the full variable domain: SQTIHQWPATLVQPVGSPLSLECTVEGTSNPNLYWYRQAAGRGLQLLFYSVGIGQISSEVPQNLSASRPQDRQFILSSKKLLLSDSGFYLCAWRGLAPNTGELFFGEGSRLTVL.

The rearrangement joins TRBV7-9 to TRBJ1-6, with no clear D. This CDR3 has 16 amino acids. Germline V lookup: CDR1 SEHNR, CDR2 FQNEAQ (reference sequence). The V end was cut by 4 bases, the J end by 6 bases, with 16 bases between. CDR3 DNA: TGTGCCAGCAGCTCCACTGCCACGGGTTCTAATTCACCCCTCCACTTT. Its protein product is CASSSTATGSNSPLHF.

This clone was seen just once. The chain recombines TRBV7-2 with TRBJ2-5; 10 bases are a match to TRBD2. The CDR3 has 14 residues. Germline V CDR1 and CDR2: SGHTA, FQGNSA. With V trimmed by 5 bases and J by 4 bases, 4 bases remained unmatched. The CDR3: CASSQRGGPETQYF. CDR3 DNA sequence: TGTGCCAGCAGCCAGCGGGGGGGCCCAGAGACCCAGTACTTC.

This chain's CDR3 is CASSLTTGISGNTIYF. The CDR3, as DNA: TGTGCCAGCAGCTTGACCACAGGGATCTCTGGAAACACCATATATTTT. This sequence joins TRBV5-4 and TRBJ1-3; TRBD1 might be the D (6 bases). Per the germline V gene, CDR1 is SGHNT and CDR2 is YYREEE (reference sequence). Between the trimmed V and J ends, which lost 1 base and 0 bases, there was a span of 11 bases. This CDR3 has 16 residues.

The count of this clone is one. The chain links TRBV11-2 to TRBJ2-1; TRBD1 aligns across 9 bases. The CDR3 runs to 17 residues. Germline CDR1 and CDR2: SGHAT and FQNNGV. J was trimmed by 3 bases and V by 4 bases; bases with no gene match: 10. The CDR3 nucleotides are TGTGCCAGCAGCTCCCTGCACCGGGACAGGGACTACAATGAGCAGTTCTTC. Translation: CASSSLHRDRDYNEQFF.

V and J are TRBV7-2 and TRBJ1-6; no clear D gene. This CDR3 is built from 12 residues. Germline V gene sequence: CDR1 SGHTA, CDR2 FQGNSA. V was trimmed by 1 base and J by 7 bases, leaving 2 bases between them. This CDR3 is CASSLGNSPLHF. CDR3 DNA sequence: TGTGCCAGCAGCTTAGGCAATTCACCCCTCCACTTT.

This chain joins TRBV20-1 and TRBJ2-7, with D hard to call. The V end was cut by 6 bases, the J end by 1 base, with 7 bases between. The CDR3 spans 11 residues. Germline V gives CDR1 DFQATT, CDR2 SNEGSKA (reference sequence). CDR3 region: CSARRSYEQYF. CDR3 coding DNA: TGCAGTGCCCGTAGGTCCTACGAGCAGTACTTC.

The J gene is TRBJ2-7, the V gene TRBV11-2; 12 bases align to TRBD2. Per germline, CDR1 SGHAT and CDR2 FQNNGV. V gave up 3 bases and J gave up 1 base; unmatched junction bases: 7. This CDR3 spans 17 amino acids. The CDR3 coding sequence is TGTGCCAGCAGCTTCGCTAGCGGGGGGGCCTTATCCTACGAGCAGTACTTC. Encoded protein: CASSFASGGALSYEQYF. The full variable domain, with the rest looked up from reference TRBV11-2 and TRBJ2-7, is EAGVAQSPRYKIIEKRQSVAFWCNPISGHATLYWYQQILGQGPKLLIQFQNNGVVDDSQLPKDRFSAERLKGVDSTLKIQPAKLEDSAVYLCASSFASGGALSYEQYFGPGTRLTVT.

The genes are TRBV7-6 and TRBJ2-5, with 10 bases fitting TRBD2. CDR3 length: 14 residues. J was trimmed by 5 bases and V by 5 bases; bases with no gene match: 5. Germline CDR1 SGHVS, CDR2 FNYEAQ. CDR3 DNA: TGTGCCAGCAGCCCTAGCGGGAGAATGGAGACCCAGTACTTC. This translates into CASSPSGRMETQYF. The variable domain in full, completed from reference TRBV7-6 and TRBJ2-5, reads GAGVSQSPRYKVTKRGQDVALRCDPISGHVSLYWYRQALGQGPEFLTYFNYEAQQDKSGLPNDRFSAERPEGSISTLTIQRTEQRDSAMYRCASSPSGRMETQYFGPGTRLLVL.

V gene TRBV2 combines with J gene TRBJ1-4; 7 bases map to TRBD1. Unmatched junction bases numbered 11, after V lost 6 bases and J lost 7 bases. The CDR3 loop spans 15 amino acids. Per the germline V gene, CDR1 is SNHLY and CDR2 is FYNNEI. DNA of the CDR3: TGTGCCAGCAGCGCCCAGGGGGGGCTAGGTGAAAAACTGTTTTTT. It encodes CASSAQGGLGEKLFF.

This chain uses TRBV27 with TRBJ1-5; D is unresolved. This CDR3 is built from 14 residues. V was pared by 2 bases and J by 3 bases, with 8 bases between. Germline V gene lookup returns CDR1 MNHEY and CDR2 SMNVEV (reference sequence). CDR3: CASSLAQNNQPQHF. Written as DNA, the CDR3 is TGTGCCAGCAGTTTAGCCCAGAACAATCAGCCCCAGCATTTT.

The chain links TRBV4-1 to TRBJ2-7; a possible D gene is TRBD1 (5 bases). Deletions cut 2 bases from V and 3 bases from J, with 14 bases between. This CDR3 spans 15 amino acids. CDR1 is MGHRA and CDR2 is YSYEKL in the germline V gene. The CDR3 region has the DNA TGCGCCAGCAGCCAAATACCAGGGCAGGGCTACGAGCAGTACTTC. Residues: CASSQIPGQGYEQYF.

The J gene is TRBJ1-2, the V gene TRBV5-1; no clear D gene. Germline V gene sequence: CDR1 SGHRS, CDR2 YFSETQ. V was clipped by 4 bases and J by 4 bases, with 23 bases between them. The CDR3 is 17 residues long. CDR3 nucleotides: TGCGCCAGCAGCGAGGAGGCACAGTTCGACCTTACCTATGGCTACACCTTC. It codes for CASSEEAQFDLTYGYTF.

The rearrangement links TRBV10-3 to TRBJ2-7; 8 bases agree with TRBD1. Germline CDR1 reads ENHRY; CDR2 reads SYGVKD. Losses at the gene ends were 4 bases for V and 5 bases for J; bases not matched to a gene: 7. The CDR3 runs to 14 residues. The CDR3 is CAISVTAGGHEQYF. Written as DNA, the CDR3 is TGTGCCATCAGTGTAACGGCAGGGGGCCACGAGCAGTACTTC.

The V call is TRBV7-9, the J call TRBJ2-7; D is tentatively TRBD1 or TRBD2 (5 bases each). This CDR3 has 15 amino acids. Germline V lookup: CDR1 SEHNR, CDR2 FQNEAQ (reference sequence). V gave up 1 base and J gave up 4 bases, with 14 bases separating them. CDR3 protein: CASSLGWGLGYEQYF. CDR3 bases: TGTGCCAGCAGCTTAGGTTGGGGGTTGGGATACGAGCAGTACTTC.

This clone was found a few times. The chain couples TRBV5-4 to TRBJ1-1, with a weak D call TRBD1 (6 bases). The CDR3 length is 14 residues. Looked up from germline, CDR1 is SGHNT and CDR2 is YYREEE (reference sequence). Trimming removed 3 bases at V and 0 bases at J, with 9 bases between. The CDR3 nucleotides are TGTGCCAGCAGCTGGACAGTAATGAACACTGAAGCTTTCTTT. It codes for CASSWTVMNTEAFF.

The genes are TRBV7-2 and TRBJ1-3, with D possibly matching TRBD1 (5 bases). CDR1 and CDR2 (germline): SGHTA, FQGNSA. Trimming cost V 6 bases and J 0 bases, with 9 bases left between them. The CDR3 extends over 14 amino acids. CDR3 amino acids: CASRTGSSGNTIYF. The CDR3 coding sequence is TGTGCCAGCAGAACAGGAAGCTCTGGAAACACCATATATTTT. The full variable domain, rest sourced from reference TRBV7-2 and TRBJ1-3, is GAGVSQSPSNKVTEKGKDVELRCDPISGHTALYWYRQSLGQGLEFLIYFQGNSAPDKSGLPSDRFSAERTGGSVSTLTIQRTQQEDSAVYLCASRTGSSGNTIYFGEGSWLTVV.

The CDR3 DNA reads TGTGCCAGTAGTATAGACGGTTACGAGCAGTACTTC. This translates into CASSIDGYEQYF. V and J are TRBV19 and TRBJ2-7, with D unclear. This CDR3 comprises 12 residues. The V gene's germline CDR1 is LNHDA and CDR2 SQIVND (reference sequence). Trimming shortened V by 0 bases and J by 4 bases, and 4 bases separated the two germline ends.

The chain carries TRBV7-3 and TRBJ2-2, with D maybe TRBD1 (5 bases). Looked up from germline, CDR1 is SGHTA and CDR2 is FQGTGA. V dropped 5 bases and J dropped 6 bases, with 10 bases sitting between them. The CDR3 is 13 residues long. CDR3 in amino acids: CASSIRQPGELFF. The CDR3 DNA sequence: TGTGCCAGCAGCATCAGACAGCCCGGGGAGCTGTTTTTT.

This chain links TRBV10-2 with TRBJ2-3; no clear D gene. CDR1 and CDR2 (germline): WSHSY, SAAADI. The length of the CDR3 is 14 residues. Trimming removed 7 bases at V and 3 bases at J, with 14 bases between. CDR3 nucleotides: TGCGCCAGCAACCGGGCATCAGCAACAGATACGCAGTATTTT. Protein sequence: CASNRASATDTQYF.

The V call is TRBV7-9, the J call TRBJ1-3; TRBD1 might be the D (5 bases). The germline CDR1 and CDR2 sequences are SEHNR and FQNEAQ (reference sequence). The length of the CDR3 is 15 residues. Trimming stripped 0 bases from V and 3 bases from J, with 9 bases between. The CDR3 bases are TGTGCCAGCAGCTTAGCGATGGGGGATGGAAACACCATATATTTT. This encodes CASSLAMGDGNTIYF. Supplemented by reference TRBV7-9 and TRBJ1-3, the full variable domain reads DTGVSQNPRHKITKRGQNVTFRCDPISEHNRLYWYRQTLGQGPEFLTYFQNEAQLEKSRLLSDRFSAERPKGSFSTLEIQRTEQGDSAMYLCASSLAMGDGNTIYFGEGSWLTVV.

The chain combines TRBV5-1 with TRBJ1-5; possible D gene TRBD1, 6 bases. Trimming shortened V by 0 bases and J by 0 bases, and 7 bases separated the two germline ends. CDR1 is SGHRS, CDR2 YFSETQ, per germline. CDR3 length equals 15 residues. The CDR3 region is CASSLGTVSNQPQHF. The CDR3 DNA follows: TGCGCCAGCAGCTTGGGGACAGTTAGCAATCAGCCCCAGCATTTT. Looking up the rest from reference TRBV5-1 and TRBJ1-5 gives the full variable domain: KAGVTQTPRYLIKTRGQQVTLSCSPISGHRSVSWYQQTPGQGLQFLFEYFSETQRNKGNFPGRFSGRQFSNSRSEMNVSTLELGDSALYLCASSLGTVSNQPQHFGDGTRLSIL.

To note about this clone: This CDR3 is also generated by other DNA sequences in the sample. The CDR3 sequence is CAWSVRETQYF. CDR3 nucleotides: TGTGCCTGGAGTGTAAGGGAGACCCAGTACTTC. V and J are TRBV30 and TRBJ2-5; D is ambiguous. Looked up from germline, CDR1 is GTSNPN and CDR2 is SVGIG (reference sequence). The CDR3 consists of 11 residues. V lost 0 bases to trimming and J lost 5 bases, with 4 bases between them.

This clone was counted once. The CDR3 region has the DNA TGCAGTGCCACTAAAACCGGGGAGCTGTTTTTT. Residues: CSATKTGELFF. The chain couples TRBV20-1 to TRBJ2-2; D uncertain. Germline V gives CDR1 DFQATT, CDR2 SNEGSKA (reference sequence). V lost 6 bases and J 5 bases, leaving 7 bases between the germline ends. This CDR3 has 11 amino acids.

In nucleotides, the CDR3 is TGCAGCGTTCGCAGAGGCATACGGTATGGCTACACCTTC. Amino acids: CSVRRGIRYGYTF. The V call is TRBV29-1, the J call TRBJ1-2, with unresolved D. The CDR3 has 13 residues. V was shortened by 5 bases and J by 5 bases, with 15 bases between the two germline ends. Germline CDR1 SQVTM, CDR2 ANQGSEA. The whole variable domain, filled in from reference TRBV29-1 and TRBJ1-2, reads SAVISQKPSRDICQRGTSLTIQCQVDSQVTMMFWYRQQPGQSLTLIATANQGSEATYESGFVIDKFPISRPNLTFSTLTVSNMSPEDSSIYLCSVRRGIRYGYTFGSGTRLTVV.

This chain links TRBV29-1 with TRBJ2-5; D call uncertain. This CDR3 region has 13 residues. Germline values: CDR1 SQVTM, CDR2 ANQGSEA. With 4 bases removed from V and 1 base from J, the gap between germline ends came to 10 bases. CDR3 sequence (DNA): TGCAGCGTTGGTTTATTCGCCCAAGAGACCCAGTACTTC. This translates into CSVGLFAQETQYF.

This clone was seen more than once but under ten times. The chain couples TRBV30 to TRBJ2-5; D may be TRBD1 or TRBD2 (5 bases each). Per germline, CDR1 GTSNPN and CDR2 SVGIG (reference sequence). The V end lost 4 bases, the J end lost 3 bases, and 15 bases lay between the germline ends. This CDR3 spans 14 amino acids. CDR3 residues: CAWKWGRGKETQYF. CDR3 nucleotide sequence: TGTGCCTGGAAGTGGGGCCGGGGAAAAGAGACCCAGTACTTC.